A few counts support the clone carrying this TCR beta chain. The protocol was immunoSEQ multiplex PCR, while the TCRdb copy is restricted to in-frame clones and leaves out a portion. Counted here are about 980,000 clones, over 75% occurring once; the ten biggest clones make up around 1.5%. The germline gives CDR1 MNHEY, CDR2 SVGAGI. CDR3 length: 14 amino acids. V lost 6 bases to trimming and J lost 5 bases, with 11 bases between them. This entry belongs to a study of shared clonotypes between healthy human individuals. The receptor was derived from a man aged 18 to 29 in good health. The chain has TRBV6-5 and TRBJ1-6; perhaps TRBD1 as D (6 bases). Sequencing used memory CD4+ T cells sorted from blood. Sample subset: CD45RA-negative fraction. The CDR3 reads CASSHRDHNSPLHF. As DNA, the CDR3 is TGTGCCAGCAGCCACAGGGACCATAATTCACCCCTCCACTTT.